This TCR beta chain was observed in a study of T cell responses to AZD1222 COVID-19 vaccine. This clone was seen more than once but under ten times. Its specificity is not known. Study results and caveats: Spike-specific TCR repertoires showed rising breadth and depth after two AZD1222 doses. AZD1222 recipients seropositive at baseline numbered only 5 or 6. Nearly half of spike-specific TCRs reportedly go after variant regions that carry no mutations.

Using immunoSEQ multiplex PCR, the repertoire was profiled, and TCRdb retains in-frame clones only, with some absent. The table includes tens of thousands of clones, 88% detected once. The CDR3 has 15 residues. Germline V gene data show CDR1 as PRHDT and CDR2 as FYEKMQ (reference sequence). The ends were cut back, 6 bases at V and 4 bases at J, with 15 bases in the middle. This TCR came from an adult in good health. The material sequenced was peripheral blood, taken on day 0 of MenACWY control vaccination. J is TRBJ1-4 and V is TRBV13; weak D call: TRBD1 (6 bases). In DNA form, the CDR3 reads TGTGCCAGCAGTACCGGGCGGGGGCATAATGAAAAACTGTTTTTT. This codes for CASSTGRGHNEKLFF. Full variable domain (rest looked up from reference TRBV13 and TRBJ1-4): AAGVIQSPRHLIKEKRETATLKCYPIPRHDTVYWYQQGPGQDPQFLISFYEKMQSDKGSIPDRFSAQQFSDYHSELNMSSLELGDSALYFCASSTGRGHNEKLFFGSGTQLSVL.